What follows is one T cell receptor beta chain and its context. The target of this receptor is not known. Base qualities are not recorded, but no much larger clone differs from it by a single base. Sequenced using an Illumina HiSeq 2500. Quantitative 5'-RACE with molecular barcodes was used to prepare TCR beta libraries. In the original analysis: To identify disease-linked TCR variants, a new computational method was used, one built on a probabilistic model of VDJ rearrangement. TCRdb reprocessing: public reads trimmed at Q25 with fastp, clones called with MiXCR, in-frame beta chains kept. Each record represents a unique CDR3 protein, reported with the most common genes and DNA among its rows. The V and J calls were not made by the authors but by TCRdb's processing. The sample includes 150,000 to 200,000 distinct CDR3 sequences, with around 8.9% observed a single time. The ten largest clones capture roughly 16% of the sample.

This sample was taken from a study of CD8 T cells in ankylosing spondylitis (dated 2017 in TCRdb). Notes on the research overall: The study set out to find disease-linked TCR variants by profiling T cell receptor beta repertoires in ankylosing spondylitis patients and healthy donors. In total, the full study cohort was made up of over a hundred healthy donors and more than 20 ankylosing spondylitis patients. Peripheral blood was sampled, and synovial fluid was additionally collected from ankylosing spondylitis patients.

General findings and caveats noted by the study authors: A CD8+ phenotype was shown by the disease-linked clones, which were found at relatively low frequencies in peripheral blood. Blood from ankylosing spondylitis patients appeared to be characterized by a TCR beta motif made up of fewer than ten highly homologous amino acid variants. The disease-linked clones were reported to be significantly enriched in matched synovial fluid samples from ankylosing spondylitis patients. Some TCR beta motif variants had previously been reported in synovial fluid and blood of reactive arthritis patients, which suggested common disease-initiation mechanisms.

V was cut back by 6 bases and J by 0 bases, leaving a gap of 6 bases between them. Based on the germline V gene, the CDR1 and CDR2 sequences are SNHLY and FYNNEI. From the cysteine up to the phenylalanine, the CDR3 has a length of 12 residues. Only the CDR3 DNA is retained, 36 bases long and in frame from the first base. This chain is built from TRBV2 and TRBJ2-7; TRBD2 is perhaps the D gene, given 5 matching bases. Sequencing was performed on blood, either unsorted or a sorted T cell fraction (not recorded which). The sequence was obtained from a female donor with ankylosing spondylitis or in good health (not recorded which). The CDR3 corresponds to CASRADSYEQYF. The nucleotides read TGTGCCAGCAGAGCGGACTCCTACGAGCAGTACTTC.